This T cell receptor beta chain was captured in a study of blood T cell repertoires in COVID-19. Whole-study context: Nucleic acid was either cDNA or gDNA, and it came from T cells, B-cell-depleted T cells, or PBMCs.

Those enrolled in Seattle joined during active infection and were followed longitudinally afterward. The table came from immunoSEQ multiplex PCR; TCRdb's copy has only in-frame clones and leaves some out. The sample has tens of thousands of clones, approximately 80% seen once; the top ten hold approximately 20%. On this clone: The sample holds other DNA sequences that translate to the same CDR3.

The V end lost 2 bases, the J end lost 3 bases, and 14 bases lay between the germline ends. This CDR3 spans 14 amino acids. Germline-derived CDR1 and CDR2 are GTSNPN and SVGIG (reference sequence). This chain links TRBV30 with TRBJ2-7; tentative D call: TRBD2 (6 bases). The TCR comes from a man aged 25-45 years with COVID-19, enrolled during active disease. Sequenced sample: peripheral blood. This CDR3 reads CAWSPGTGDYEQYF. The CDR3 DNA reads TGTGCCTGGAGTCCCGGGACGGGAGACTACGAGCAGTACTTC. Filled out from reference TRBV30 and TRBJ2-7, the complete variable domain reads SQTIHQWPATLVQPVGSPLSLECTVEGTSNPNLYWYRQAAGRGLQLLFYSVGIGQISSEVPQNLSASRPQDRQFILSSKKLLLSDSGFYLCAWSPGTGDYEQYFGPGTRLTVT.